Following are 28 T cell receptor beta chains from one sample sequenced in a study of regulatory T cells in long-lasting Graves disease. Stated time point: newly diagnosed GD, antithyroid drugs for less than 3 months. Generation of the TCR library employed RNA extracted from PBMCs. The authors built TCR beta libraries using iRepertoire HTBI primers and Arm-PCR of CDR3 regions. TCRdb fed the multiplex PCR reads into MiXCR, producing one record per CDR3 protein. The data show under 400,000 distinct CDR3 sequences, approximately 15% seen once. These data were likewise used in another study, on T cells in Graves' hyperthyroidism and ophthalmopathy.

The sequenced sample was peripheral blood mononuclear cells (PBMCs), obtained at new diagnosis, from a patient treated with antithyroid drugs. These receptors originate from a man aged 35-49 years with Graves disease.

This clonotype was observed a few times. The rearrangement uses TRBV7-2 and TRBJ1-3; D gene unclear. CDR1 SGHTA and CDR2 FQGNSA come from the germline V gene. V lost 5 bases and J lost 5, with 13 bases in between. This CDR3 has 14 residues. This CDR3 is CASSPVAVRNTIYF. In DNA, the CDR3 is TGTGCCAGCAGCCCGGTGGCAGTTAGAAACACCATATATTTT.

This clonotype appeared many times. The CDR3 DNA sequence: TGTGCCAGCAGCCAAGGAAGACAGAGCTACGAGCAGTACTTC. Amino acids: CASSQGRQSYEQYF. The chain is built from TRBV3-1 and TRBJ2-7, with TRBD1 as a possible D gene (5 bases). The CDR3 runs 14 residues. Trimming stripped 1 base from V and 3 bases from J, with 10 bases between. Germline-derived CDR1 and CDR2 are LGHDT and YNNKEL (reference sequence).

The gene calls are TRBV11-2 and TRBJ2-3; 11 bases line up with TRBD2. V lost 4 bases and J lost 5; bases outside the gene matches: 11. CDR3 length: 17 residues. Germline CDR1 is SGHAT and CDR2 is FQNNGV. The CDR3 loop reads CASSSRVAGGPRDTQYF. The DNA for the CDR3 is TGTGCCAGCAGCTCCCGGGTAGCGGGGGGGCCACGAGATACGCAGTATTTT.

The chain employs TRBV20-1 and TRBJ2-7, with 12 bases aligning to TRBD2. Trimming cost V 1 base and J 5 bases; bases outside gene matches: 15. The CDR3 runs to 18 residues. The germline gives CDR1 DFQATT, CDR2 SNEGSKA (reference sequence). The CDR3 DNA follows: TGCAGTGCTAGAGCCCCGGGACTAGCGGGTACTAACCACAACGAGCAGTACTTC. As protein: CSARAPGLAGTNHNEQYF.

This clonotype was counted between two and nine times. CDR3 sequence (DNA): TGCAGTGCTGATCAACTAGCGGGGAGAACAGATACGCAGTATTTT. This gives the protein CSADQLAGRTDTQYF. This rearrangement joins TRBV20-1 to TRBJ2-3; 10 nucleotides align to TRBD2. The CDR3 runs 15 residues. V dropped 5 bases and J dropped 3; count of bases not matched to a gene: 8. Germline V gene data show CDR1 as DFQATT and CDR2 as SNEGSKA (reference sequence).

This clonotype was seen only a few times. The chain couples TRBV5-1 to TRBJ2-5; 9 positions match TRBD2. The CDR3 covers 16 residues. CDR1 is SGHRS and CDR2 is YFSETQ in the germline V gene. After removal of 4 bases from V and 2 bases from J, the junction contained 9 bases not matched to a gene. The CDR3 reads CASSPGLARLQETQYF. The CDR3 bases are TGCGCCAGCAGCCCCGGACTAGCGCGGTTACAAGAGACCCAGTACTTC.

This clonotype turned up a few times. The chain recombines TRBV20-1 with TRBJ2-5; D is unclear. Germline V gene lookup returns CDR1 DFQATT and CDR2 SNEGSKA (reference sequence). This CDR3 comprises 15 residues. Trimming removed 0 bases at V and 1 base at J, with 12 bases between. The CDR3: CSARDPVESQETQYF. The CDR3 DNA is TGCAGTGCTAGAGACCCGGTGGAGAGCCAAGAGACCCAGTACTTC.

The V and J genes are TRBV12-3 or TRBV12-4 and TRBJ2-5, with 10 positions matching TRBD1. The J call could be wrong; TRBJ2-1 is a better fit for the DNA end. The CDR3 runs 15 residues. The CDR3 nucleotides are TGTGCCAGCAGCCAGACAGGGGGCAGTAAAAATGAGCAGTTCTTC. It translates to CASSQTGGSKNEQFF.

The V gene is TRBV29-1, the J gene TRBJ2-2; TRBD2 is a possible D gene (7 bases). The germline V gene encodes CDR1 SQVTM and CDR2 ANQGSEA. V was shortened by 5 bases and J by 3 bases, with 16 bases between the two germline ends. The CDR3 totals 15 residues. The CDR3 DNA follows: TGCAGCGTTACAAAGGGGGGGTACCACACCGGGGAGCTGTTTTTT. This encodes CSVTKGGYHTGELFF.

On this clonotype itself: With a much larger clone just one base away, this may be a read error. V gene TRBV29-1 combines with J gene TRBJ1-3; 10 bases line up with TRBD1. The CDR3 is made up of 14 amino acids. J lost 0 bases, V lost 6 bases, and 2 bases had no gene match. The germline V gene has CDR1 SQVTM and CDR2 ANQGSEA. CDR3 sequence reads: CSVRTGGSGNTIYF. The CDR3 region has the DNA TGCAGCGTGAGGACAGGGGGCTCTGGAAACACCATATATTTT.

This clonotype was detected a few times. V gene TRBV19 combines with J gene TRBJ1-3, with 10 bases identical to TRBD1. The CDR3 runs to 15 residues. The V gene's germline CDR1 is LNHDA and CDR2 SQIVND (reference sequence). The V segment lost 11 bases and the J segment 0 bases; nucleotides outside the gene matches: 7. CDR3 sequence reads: CASRDRGHSGNTIYF. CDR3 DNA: TGTGCCTCCCGGGACAGGGGACACTCTGGAAACACCATATATTTT.

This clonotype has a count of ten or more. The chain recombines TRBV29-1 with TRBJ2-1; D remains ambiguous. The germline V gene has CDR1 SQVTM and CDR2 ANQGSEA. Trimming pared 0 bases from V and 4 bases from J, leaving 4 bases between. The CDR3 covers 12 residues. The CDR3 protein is CSVEEWYNEQFF. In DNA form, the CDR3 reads TGCAGCGTTGAAGAATGGTACAATGAGCAGTTCTTC.

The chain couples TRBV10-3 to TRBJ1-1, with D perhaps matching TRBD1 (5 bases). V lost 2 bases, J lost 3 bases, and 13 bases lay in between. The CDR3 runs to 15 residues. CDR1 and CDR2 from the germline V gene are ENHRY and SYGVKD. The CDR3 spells CAISELRAEHTEAFF. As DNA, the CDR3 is TGTGCCATCAGTGAGCTCAGGGCAGAACACACTGAAGCTTTCTTT.

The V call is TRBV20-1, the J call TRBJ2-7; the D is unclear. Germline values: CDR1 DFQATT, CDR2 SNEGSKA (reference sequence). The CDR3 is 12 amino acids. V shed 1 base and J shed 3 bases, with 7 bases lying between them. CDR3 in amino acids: CSARGNVYEQYF. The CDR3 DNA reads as TGCAGTGCTAGAGGAAATGTCTACGAGCAGTACTTC.

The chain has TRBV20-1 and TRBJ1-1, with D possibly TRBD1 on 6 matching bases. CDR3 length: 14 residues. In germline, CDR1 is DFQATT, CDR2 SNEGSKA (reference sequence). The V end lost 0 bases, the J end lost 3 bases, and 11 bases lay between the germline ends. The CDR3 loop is CSARDIQGYTEAFF. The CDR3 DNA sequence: TGCAGTGCTAGAGATATCCAGGGGTACACTGAAGCTTTCTTT.

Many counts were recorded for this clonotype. For the CDR3, the DNA is TGTGCCACACAGCCGGGACAGGGATCTCAGCCCCAGCATTTT. Translating it yields CATQPGQGSQPQHF. This rearrangement joins TRBV28 to TRBJ1-5; the match to TRBD1 covers 9 bases. Germline V gene lookup returns CDR1 MDHEN and CDR2 SYDVKM. The CDR3 length is 14 residues. With 10 bases clipped from V and 6 bases from J, the junction kept 10 bases outside the gene matches.

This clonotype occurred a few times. CDR3 nucleotides: TGTGCCAGCAGTTATCGTGGGGGGGCGGCCGGGGAGCTGTTTTTT. Translating it yields CASSYRGGAAGELFF. The chain links TRBV6-9 to TRBJ2-2; D is possibly TRBD2 (7 bases). CDR1 is MNHGY and CDR2 is SVAAGI in the germline V gene. This CDR3 has 15 amino acids. Trimming stripped 2 bases from V and 6 bases from J, with 13 bases between.

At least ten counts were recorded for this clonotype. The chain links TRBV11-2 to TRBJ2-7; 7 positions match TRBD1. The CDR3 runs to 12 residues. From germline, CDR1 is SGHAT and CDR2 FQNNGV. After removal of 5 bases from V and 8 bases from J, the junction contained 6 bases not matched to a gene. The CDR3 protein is CASSPTTGKQYF. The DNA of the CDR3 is TGTGCCAGCAGCCCCACGACAGGGAAGCAGTACTTC.

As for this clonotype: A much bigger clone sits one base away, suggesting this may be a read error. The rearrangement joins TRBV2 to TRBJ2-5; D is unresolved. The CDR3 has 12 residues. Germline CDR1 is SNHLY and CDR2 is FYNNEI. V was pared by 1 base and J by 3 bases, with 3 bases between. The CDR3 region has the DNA TGTGCCAGCAGTGAAGTGGAAGAGACCCAGTACTTC. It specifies CASSEVEETQYF. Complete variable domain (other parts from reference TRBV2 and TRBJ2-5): EPEVTQTPSHQVTQMGQEVILRCVPISNHLYFYWYRQILGQKVEFLVSFYNNEISEKSEIFDDQFSVERPDGSNFTLKIRSTKLEDSAMYFCASSEVEETQYFGPGTRLLVL.

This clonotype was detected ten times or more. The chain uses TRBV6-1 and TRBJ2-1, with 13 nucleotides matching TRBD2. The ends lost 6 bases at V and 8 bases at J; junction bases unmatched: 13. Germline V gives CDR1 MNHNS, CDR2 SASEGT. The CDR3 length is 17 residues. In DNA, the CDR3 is TGTGCCAGCAGGACCAGGACTAGCGGGGGAAAGGGAGATGAGCAGTTCTTC. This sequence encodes CASRTRTSGGKGDEQFF.

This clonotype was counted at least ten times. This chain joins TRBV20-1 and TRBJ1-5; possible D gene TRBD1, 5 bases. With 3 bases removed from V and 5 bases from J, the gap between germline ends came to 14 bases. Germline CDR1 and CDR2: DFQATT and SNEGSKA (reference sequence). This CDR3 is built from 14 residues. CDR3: CSARTVGPHQPQHF. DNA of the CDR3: TGCAGTGCTAGGACAGTCGGGCCCCATCAGCCCCAGCATTTT.

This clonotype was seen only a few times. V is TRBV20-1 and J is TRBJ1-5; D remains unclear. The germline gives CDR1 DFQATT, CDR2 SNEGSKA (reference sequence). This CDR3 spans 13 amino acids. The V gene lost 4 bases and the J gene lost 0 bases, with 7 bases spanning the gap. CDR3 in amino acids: CSAIVHSNQPQHF. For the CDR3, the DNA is TGCAGTGCTATAGTACATAGCAATCAGCCCCAGCATTTT.

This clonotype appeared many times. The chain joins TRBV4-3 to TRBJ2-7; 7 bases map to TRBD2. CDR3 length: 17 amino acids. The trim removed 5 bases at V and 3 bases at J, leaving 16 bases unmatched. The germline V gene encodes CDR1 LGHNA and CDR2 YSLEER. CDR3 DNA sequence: TGCGCCAGCAGCTCTCATATGAGCGGGGCTAACAGCTACGAGCAGTACTTC. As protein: CASSSHMSGANSYEQYF.

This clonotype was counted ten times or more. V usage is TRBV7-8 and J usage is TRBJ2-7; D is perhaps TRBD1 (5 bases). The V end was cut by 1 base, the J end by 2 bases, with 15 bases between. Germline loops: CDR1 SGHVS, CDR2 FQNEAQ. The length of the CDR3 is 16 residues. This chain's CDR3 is CASSLGQPLGPYEQYF. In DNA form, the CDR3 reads TGTGCCAGCAGCTTAGGACAGCCCCTCGGGCCCTACGAGCAGTACTTC.

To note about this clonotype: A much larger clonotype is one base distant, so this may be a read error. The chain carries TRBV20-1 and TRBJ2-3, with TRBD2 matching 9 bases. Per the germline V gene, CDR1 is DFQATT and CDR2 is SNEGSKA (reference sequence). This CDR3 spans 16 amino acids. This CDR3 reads CGARDLGGGAGDTQYF. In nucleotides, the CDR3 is TGCGGTGCTAGAGATCTAGGCGGGGGGGCAGGGGATACGCAGTATTTT.

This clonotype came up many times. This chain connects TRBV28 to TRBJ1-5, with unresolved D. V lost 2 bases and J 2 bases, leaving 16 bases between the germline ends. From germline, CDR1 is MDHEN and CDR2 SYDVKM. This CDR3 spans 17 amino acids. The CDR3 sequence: CASSLIGGLRGNQPQHF. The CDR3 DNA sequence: TGTGCCAGCAGTTTAATTGGAGGGTTAAGGGGCAATCAGCCCCAGCATTTT.

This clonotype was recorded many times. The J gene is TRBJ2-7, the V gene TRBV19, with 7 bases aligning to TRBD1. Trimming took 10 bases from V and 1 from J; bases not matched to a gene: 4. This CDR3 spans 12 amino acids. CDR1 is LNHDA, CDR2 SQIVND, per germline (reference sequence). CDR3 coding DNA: TGTGCCACCACGGACAGGTCCTACGAGCAGTACTTC. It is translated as CATTDRSYEQYF.

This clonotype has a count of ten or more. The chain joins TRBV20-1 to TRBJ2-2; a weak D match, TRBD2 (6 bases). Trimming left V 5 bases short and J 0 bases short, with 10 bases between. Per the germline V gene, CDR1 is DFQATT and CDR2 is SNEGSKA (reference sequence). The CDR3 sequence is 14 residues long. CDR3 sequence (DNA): TGCAGTGCTTACGCGGGGACGAACACCGGGGAGCTGTTTTTT. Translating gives CSAYAGTNTGELFF.